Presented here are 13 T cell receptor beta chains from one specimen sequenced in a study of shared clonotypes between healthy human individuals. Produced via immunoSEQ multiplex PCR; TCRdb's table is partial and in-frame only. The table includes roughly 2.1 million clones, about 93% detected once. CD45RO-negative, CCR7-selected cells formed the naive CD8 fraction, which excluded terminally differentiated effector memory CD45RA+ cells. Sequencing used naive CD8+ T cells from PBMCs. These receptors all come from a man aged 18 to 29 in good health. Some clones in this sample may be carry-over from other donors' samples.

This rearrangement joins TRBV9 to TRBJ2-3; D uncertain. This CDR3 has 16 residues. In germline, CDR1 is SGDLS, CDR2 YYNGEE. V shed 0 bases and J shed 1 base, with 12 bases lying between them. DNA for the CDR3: TGTGCCAGCAGCGTAGTGACTGGCAAGGGCACAGATACGCAGTATTTT. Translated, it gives CASSVVTGKGTDTQYF.

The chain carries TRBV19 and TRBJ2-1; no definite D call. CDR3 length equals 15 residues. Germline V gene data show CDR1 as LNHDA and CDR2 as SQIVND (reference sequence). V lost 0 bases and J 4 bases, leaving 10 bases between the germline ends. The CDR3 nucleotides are TGTGCCAGTAGTATAGATCGAAGGTATTACAATGAGCAGTTCTTC. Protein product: CASSIDRRYYNEQFF.

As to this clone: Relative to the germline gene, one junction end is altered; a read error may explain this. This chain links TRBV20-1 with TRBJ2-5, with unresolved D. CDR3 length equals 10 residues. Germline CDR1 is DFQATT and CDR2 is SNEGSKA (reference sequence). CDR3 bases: TGCAGTTCGCCCAGAGAGAGCCAGTACTTC. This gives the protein CSSPRESQYF.

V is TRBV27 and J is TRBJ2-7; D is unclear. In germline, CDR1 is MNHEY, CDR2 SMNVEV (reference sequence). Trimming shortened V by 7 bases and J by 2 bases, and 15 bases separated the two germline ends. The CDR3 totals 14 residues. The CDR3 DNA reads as TGTGCCAGCACCCCCCCTGGCGGCCCCTACGAGCAGTACTTC. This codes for CASTPPGGPYEQYF.

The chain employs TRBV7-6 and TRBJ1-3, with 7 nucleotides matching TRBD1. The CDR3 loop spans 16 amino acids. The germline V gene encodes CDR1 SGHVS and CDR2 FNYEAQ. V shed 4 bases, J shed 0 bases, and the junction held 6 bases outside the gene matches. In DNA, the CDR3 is TGTGCCAGCAGCTCTCAGGGGGGGGGCTCTGGAAACACCATATATTTT. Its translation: CASSSQGGGSGNTIYF.

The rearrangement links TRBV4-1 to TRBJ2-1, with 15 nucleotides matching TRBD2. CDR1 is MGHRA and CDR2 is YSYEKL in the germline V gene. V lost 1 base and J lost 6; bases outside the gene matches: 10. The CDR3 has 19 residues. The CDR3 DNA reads TGCGCCAGCAGCCAAGGGCGGACTAGCGGGAGGGTGCCTGGCAATGAGCAGTTCTTC. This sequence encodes CASSQGRTSGRVPGNEQFF.

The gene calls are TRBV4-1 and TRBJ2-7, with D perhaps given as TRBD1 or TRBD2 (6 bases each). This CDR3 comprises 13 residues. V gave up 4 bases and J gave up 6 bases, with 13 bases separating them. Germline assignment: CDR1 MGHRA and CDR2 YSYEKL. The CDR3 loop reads CASSLGGRLEQYF. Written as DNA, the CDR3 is TGCGCCAGCAGCCTAGGGGGGAGGCTCGAGCAGTACTTC.

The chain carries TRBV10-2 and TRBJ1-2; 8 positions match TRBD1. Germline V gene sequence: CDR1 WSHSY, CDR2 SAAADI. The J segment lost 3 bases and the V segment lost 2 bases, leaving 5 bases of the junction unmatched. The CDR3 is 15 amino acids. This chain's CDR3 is CASSEGQGHHYGYTF. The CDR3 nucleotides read TGCGCCAGCAGTGAGGGACAGGGCCACCACTATGGCTACACCTTC.

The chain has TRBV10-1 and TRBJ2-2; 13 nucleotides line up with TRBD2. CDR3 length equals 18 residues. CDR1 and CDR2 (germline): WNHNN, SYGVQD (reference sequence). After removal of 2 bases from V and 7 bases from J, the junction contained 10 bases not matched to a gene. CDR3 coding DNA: TGCGCCAGCAGTGAGAAGGGACTAGCGGGACGTATGATCGGGGAGCTGTTTTTT. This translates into CASSEKGLAGRMIGELFF.

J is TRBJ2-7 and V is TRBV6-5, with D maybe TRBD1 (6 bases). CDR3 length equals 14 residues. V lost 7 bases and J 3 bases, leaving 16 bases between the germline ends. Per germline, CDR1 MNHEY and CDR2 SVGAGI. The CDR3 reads CASTAGRQDYEQYF. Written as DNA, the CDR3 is TGTGCCAGCACCGCCGGAAGACAGGACTACGAGCAGTACTTC.

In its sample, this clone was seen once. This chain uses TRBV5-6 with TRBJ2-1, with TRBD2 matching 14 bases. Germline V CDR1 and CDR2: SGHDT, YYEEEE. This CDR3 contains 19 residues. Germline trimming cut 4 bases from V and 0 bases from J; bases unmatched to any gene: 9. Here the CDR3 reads CASSPGTSGSLSSYNEQFF. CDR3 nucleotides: TGTGCCAGCAGCCCTGGGACTAGCGGGAGCCTCAGCTCCTACAATGAGCAGTTCTTC.

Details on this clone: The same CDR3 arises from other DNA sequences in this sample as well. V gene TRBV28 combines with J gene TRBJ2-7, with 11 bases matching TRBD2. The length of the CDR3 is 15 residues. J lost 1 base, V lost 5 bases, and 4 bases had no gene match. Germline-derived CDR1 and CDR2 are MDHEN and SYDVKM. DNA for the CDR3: TGTGCCAGCAGTCCGGGACTAGCGGCATCCTACGAGCAGTACTTC. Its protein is CASSPGLAASYEQYF.

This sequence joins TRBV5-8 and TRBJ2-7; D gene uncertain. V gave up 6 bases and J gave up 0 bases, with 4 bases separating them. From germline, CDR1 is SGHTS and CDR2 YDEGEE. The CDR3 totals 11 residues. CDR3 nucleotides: TGTGCCAGCATATCCTCCTACGAGCAGTACTTC. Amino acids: CASISSYEQYF. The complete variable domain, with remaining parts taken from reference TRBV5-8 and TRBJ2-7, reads EAGVTQSPTHLIKTRGQQATLRCSPISGHTSVYWYQQALGLGLQFLLWYDEGEERNRGNFPPRFSGRQFPNYSSELNVNALELEDSALYLCASISSYEQYFGPGTRLTVT.